This TCR beta chain is from a study of tissue T cells after allogeneic stem cell transplantation. Study-wide results and caveats: Motif-based clustering found tissue-specific repertoire signatures shared across patients, though few clones were shared.

On this clone itself: As yet, its antigen is unknown. The genes and germline here are from mouse. Sequencing ends 1 residue short of the CDR3 end; the germline J gene provides the rest.

TCRdb's table, derived via immunoSEQ multiplex PCR, lists solely in-frame clones and lacks some. The table has about 10,000 clones, 44% seen once. Time point reported: mouse harvest day 7 after allogeneic transplant. The graft held 10^6 splenic CD5+ T cells and 10^7 T-cell-depleted bone marrow cells. Germline CDR1 is SGHND and CDR2 is FRSKSL. V was shortened by 3 bases and J by 6 bases, with 5 bases between the two germline ends. The CDR3 has 12 amino acids. The clonotype originates from a female BALB/c mouse given C57BL/6 T cells with graft-versus-host disease after an allogeneic hematopoietic cell transplant. The sample comprised skin. V and J are TRBV15 and TRBJ1-4; maybe TRBD1 (5 bases). The DNA read from the CDR3 is TGTGCCAGCAGTTTGGGGGACGAAAGATTATTT. Amino acid sequence: CASSLGDERLF. The full CDR3 protein reads CASSLGDERLFF.